The sequence of this TCR beta chain was determined in a study of blood T cells in healthy people across ages (dated by TCRdb to 2015 to 2017). In terms of the full investigation: Template switching captured roughly one uniquely barcoded TCR beta cDNA molecule per two T cells in model experiments. To track age-related changes in TCR beta repertoire diversity, the study relied on deep sequencing normalized with unique cDNA molecular identifiers. To avoid experimental bias, donors of different ages were distributed randomly across sequencing lanes. For two donors (one aged 18 to 29 and one aged 80 or older), the study analyzed two additional independent replicas of 1 million unique cDNA reads from the same blood draw. The donors were split into four age groups: young (average 16 years), middle-aged (about 40), aged (over 55) and long-lived (roughly 88). General findings and caveats noted by the study authors: A strong correlation was found between observed TCR beta diversity and the percentage of naive T cells measured by flow cytometry. The CMV infection status of donors was not known, potentially confounding age-related changes in expanded clonotypes. Because profiling used bulk unsorted PBMCs, naive and antigen-experienced compartments could not be compared conclusively. Compared with the aged group, the long-lived group had more naive CD4+ T cells, fewer expanded clones and increased TCR diversity, suggesting age selection. Estimates of total diversity from one million sequenced T cells were regarded as lower bounds and underestimates. Observed TCR beta diversity per million T cells fell roughly linearly with age, and a significant reduction was already apparent by age around 40.

Receptors were amplified or captured by 5' RACE. The reads were generated on an Illumina HiSeq 2500. The second PCR ran for roughly 7 to 11 cycles and used a J-beta primer mix along with a sample-barcoded 5' primer. Each TCR beta cDNA molecule received a unique molecular identifier from a template-switch 5' adaptor carrying 12 random nucleotides. At least 2.5 million CDR3-containing paired-end reads were obtained from each sample. First-strand cDNA was synthesized from all RNA with the Mint cDNA synthesis kit, primed by a TRBC-specific oligonucleotide. Following uracil-DNA glycosylase treatment, a first 18-cycle PCR with universal primers M1SS and BC2_uni_R was performed on all cDNA. Under the source paper's analysis protocol: For normalization, 1 million high-quality reads, each with a distinct molecular identifier, were randomly selected from each sample. Reads with shared molecular identifiers were discarded instead of being binned into consensus sequences. MiTCR, run with a Q25 quality threshold and the strictest error-elimination algorithm, handled CDR3 identification, clonotype clustering and error correction. Lower-bound total TCR beta diversity was estimated with a nonparametric unseen species model using Euler transformation. TCRdb passed the public sequencing reads through fastp at Q25 and MiXCR, retaining productive beta sequences. Each CDR3 protein appears once, grouped with its most common genes and DNA. TCRdb, rather than the study authors, made the V and J calls. The sample has roughly 1,300,000 distinct CDR3 sequences on record, around 59% of them singletons. Clones ranked in the top ten supply roughly 6.3% of the sample.

The CDR3 spans 12 residues, from the cysteine through the phenylalanine. Just CDR3 DNA is preserved here, 36 bases in frame from base 1. The germline V gene gives CDR1 as MNHNS and CDR2 as SASEGT. V and J are trimmed by 8 bases and 7 bases, and the gene matches miss 4 bases of the junction. On this clonotype: Which antigen it targets is not known. The sample holds no much larger clone one base away, and base qualities are not on file.

The approximately 39 donors, aged about 6 to 100 years, were systemically healthy Caucasian individuals from Russia. Each donor gave about 9.7 milliliters of peripheral blood, drawn into EDTA-treated Vacutainer tubes. Ficoll-Paque density-gradient centrifugation was used to isolate PBMCs, with at least 6 million obtained per sample. Trizol reagent was used to extract total RNA from the PBMCs, yielding at least 6 micrograms per sample. Naive CD45RAhigh/CD27high T cell percentages were measured by flow cytometry on a PBMC aliquot from every donor. The sequencing input was blood. The clonotype was recovered from a young man in good health. Recombination connected TRBV6-1 to TRBJ1-4; 7 central bases correspond to TRBD1. Here is the DNA: TGTGCCAGCGCCGGGACAGTTGAAAAACTGTTTTTT. Its translation reads: CASAGTVEKLFF.